One sample yielded the 14 T cell receptor beta chains listed below, sequenced in a study of vaccination and CD4 T cells after COVID-19. Treatment of the sample: approximately nine-day PBMC culture with coronavirus spike peptide pools or control peptides (ViraFEST assay). These receptors have no identified antigens. An Oncomine TCR Beta short-read assay was used to sequence the DNA from cultured CD4+ T cells. TCRdb passed the PCR reads through MiXCR, listing each CDR3 protein once. The table lists over 15,000 distinct CDR3 sequences, around 40% of them singletons, with approximately 22% in the top ten. What was sequenced was cultured CD4+ T cells from blood. Receptors were obtained from a human donor with COVID-19.

This clonotype was seen a few times. The chain uses TRBV7-2 and TRBJ2-1, with 10 bases matching TRBD2. Germline V gene data show CDR1 as SGHTA and CDR2 as FQGNSA. The CDR3 is 16 residues long. V was pared by 1 base and J by 1 base, with 1 base of the junction left unmatched. In nucleotides, the CDR3 is TGTGCCAGCAGCTTAGATAGCGGGGGGTCCTACAATGAGCAGTTCTTC. It encodes CASSLDSGGSYNEQFF.

This CDR3 is CASSVQGGEQYF. The CDR3 nucleotides read TGTGCCAGCAGTGTCCAGGGCGGCGAGCAGTACTTC. V and J are TRBV2 and TRBJ2-7, with D perhaps matching TRBD1 (5 bases). With 4 bases removed from V and 6 bases from J, the gap between germline ends came to 10 bases. Germline-derived CDR1 and CDR2 are SNHLY and FYNNEI. The CDR3 is 12 amino acids. The full variable domain, rest sourced from reference TRBV2 and TRBJ2-7, is EPEVTQTPSHQVTQMGQEVILRCVPISNHLYFYWYRQILGQKVEFLVSFYNNEISEKSEIFDDQFSVERPDGSNFTLKIRSTKLEDSAMYFCASSVQGGEQYFGPGTRLTVT.

The chain couples TRBV7-9 to TRBJ1-1; D ambiguous. CDR1 is SEHNR, CDR2 FQNEAQ, per germline (reference sequence). The CDR3 loop spans 17 amino acids. The germline V and J ends were trimmed by 0 bases and 1 base, with 15 bases remaining between them. CDR3: CASSLAVGVIKNTEAFF. The DNA for the CDR3 is TGTGCCAGCAGCTTAGCAGTCGGGGTCATAAAGAACACTGAAGCTTTCTTT.

The chain joins TRBV2 to TRBJ2-5; D is perhaps TRBD1 or TRBD2 (7 bases each). Looked up from germline, CDR1 is SNHLY and CDR2 is FYNNEI. The CDR3 loop spans 14 amino acids. V lost 8 bases and J 5 bases, leaving 18 bases between the germline ends. The CDR3 loop reads CASRQGGALETQYF. The DNA for the CDR3 is TGTGCCAGCCGCCAGGGGGGGGCTCTGGAGACCCAGTACTTC.

This clonotype came up a few times. This rearrangement joins TRBV2 to TRBJ1-1, with TRBD1 matching over 8 bases. Germline-derived CDR1 and CDR2 are SNHLY and FYNNEI. CDR3 length equals 13 residues. After removal of 7 bases from V and 1 base from J, the junction contained 2 bases not matched to a gene. CDR3 coding DNA: TGTGCCAGCAATCAGGGGGCGAACACTGAAGCTTTCTTT. Its translation: CASNQGANTEAFF.

This clonotype was counted a few times. This chain uses TRBV6-2 or TRBV6-3 with TRBJ1-2; 9 positions agree with TRBD1. Germline assignment: CDR1 MNHEY and CDR2 SVGEGT. Trimming took 0 bases from V and 4 from J; bases not matched to a gene: 3. CDR3 length: 15 amino acids. CDR3 in DNA: TGTGCCAGCAGTTACTCTAAGGGACAGGGCTATGGCTACACCTTC. Its translation: CASSYSKGQGYGYTF.

As for this clonotype: Germline is not matched at one junction end, which may reflect a read error. The rearrangement links TRBV7-7 to TRBJ2-5, with 10 bases identical to TRBD2. CDR1 SSHAT and CDR2 FNYEAQ come from the germline V gene (reference sequence). CDR3 length: 15 residues. CDR3 in DNA: TGTGCTAGCAGCTTAAATAGCGGGGGGCAAGAGACCCAGTACTTC. Encoded protein: CASSLNSGGQETQYF.

The gene calls are TRBV5-1 and TRBJ1-1; a possible D gene is TRBD1 (6 bases). V was trimmed by 3 bases and J by 9 bases, leaving 18 bases between them. Germline V gene data show CDR1 as SGHRS and CDR2 as YFSETQ. CDR3 length equals 14 residues. The CDR3 DNA is TGCGCCAGCAGCTGGGGCGGACAGAGCGATAAAGCTTTCTTT. Protein sequence: CASSWGGQSDKAFF. The whole variable domain, filled in from reference TRBV5-1 and TRBJ1-1, reads KAGVTQTPRYLIKTRGQQVTLSCSPISGHRSVSWYQQTPGQGLQFLFEYFSETQRNKGNFPGRFSGRQFSNSRSEMNVSTLELGDSALYLCASSWGGQSDKAFFGQGTRLTVV.

This rearrangement joins TRBV10-3 to TRBJ1-1; D possibly corresponds to TRBD1 (5 bases). CDR1 is ENHRY and CDR2 is SYGVKD in the germline V gene. Trimming left V 7 bases short and J 5 bases short, with 11 bases between. CDR3 length: 12 residues. This CDR3 reads CAITGAGTEAFF. The CDR3 DNA is TGTGCCATCACGGGTGCAGGGACTGAAGCTTTCTTT.

V and J are TRBV11-3 and TRBJ2-3; 13 nucleotides line up with TRBD2. The CDR3 length is 16 residues. Germline CDR1 SGHNT, CDR2 YENEEA. Losses at the gene ends were 2 bases for V and 4 bases for J; bases not matched to a gene: 3. The CDR3 DNA sequence: TGTGCCAGCAGCTTACCCGGGACTAGCGGGGCAGATACGCAGTATTTT. It translates to CASSLPGTSGADTQYF.

This clonotype was recorded a few times. The chain is built from TRBV20-1 and TRBJ2-7; 11 bases map to TRBD2. The V segment lost 3 bases and the J segment 4 bases; nucleotides outside the gene matches: 11. The germline V gene encodes CDR1 DFQATT and CDR2 SNEGSKA (reference sequence). The CDR3 loop spans 16 amino acids. The chain's CDR3 is CSARALSGGASYEQYF. In nucleotides, the CDR3 is TGCAGTGCTAGGGCACTTAGCGGGGGGGCGAGTTACGAGCAGTACTTC.

This rearrangement joins TRBV25-1 to TRBJ2-5, with D perhaps given as TRBD1 or TRBD2 (6 bases each). Looked up from germline, CDR1 is MGHDK and CDR2 is SYGVNS. The CDR3 extends over 15 amino acids. V lost 4 bases and J 4 bases, leaving 16 bases between the germline ends. CDR3 loop: CASSATGGSGETQYF. The CDR3 DNA sequence: TGTGCCAGCAGTGCCACCGGGGGCTCGGGAGAGACCCAGTACTTC.

The CDR3 is CASSIRTLNYGYTF. The CDR3 DNA is TGTGCCAGTAGTATCCGAACCCTGAACTATGGCTACACCTTC. V usage is TRBV19 and J usage is TRBJ1-2; D remains ambiguous. Germline CDR1 LNHDA, CDR2 SQIVND (reference sequence). Trimming left V 3 bases short and J 2 bases short, with 10 bases between. The CDR3 is 14 amino acids.

There are a few counts of this clonotype. The chain combines TRBV6-1 with TRBJ2-7; D is perhaps TRBD1 or TRBD2 (5 bases each). This CDR3 spans 14 amino acids. V lost 4 bases and J lost 0, with 10 bases in between. The germline V gene has CDR1 MNHNS and CDR2 SASEGT. The CDR3 sequence: CASSGETASYEQYF. The CDR3 DNA is TGTGCCAGCAGTGGGGAGACAGCCTCCTACGAGCAGTACTTC.